This T cell receptor beta chain comes out of a study of shared clonotypes between healthy human individuals. General study results and limits: An expected dependence of interdonor clonotype sharing on sequencing depth was noted.

Comments on this clone: Its antigen is undetermined.

Nashville, Tennessee was home to all donors, each a Caucasian adult. Only in-frame clones appear in the TCRdb table, and some are missing; sequencing was by immunoSEQ multiplex PCR. The repertoire holds about 450,000 clones, about four fifths seen once, with under 15% in the top ten. Germline CDR1 is MDHEN and CDR2 is SYDVKM. The V end lost 4 bases, the J end lost 4 bases, and 14 bases lay between the germline ends. The CDR3 has 14 amino acids. The TCR originated in a woman in her 40s in good health. Some clones in this sample may be carry-over from other donors' samples. Sample: PBMCs. This chain joins TRBV28 and TRBJ2-7, with D unclear. The chain's CDR3 is CASSSRVVEYEQYF. As DNA, the CDR3 is TGTGCCAGCAGTTCCCGGGTAGTAGAATACGAGCAGTACTTC.